These 20 T cell receptor beta chains share one sample of origin, sequenced in a study of blood T cell repertoires in COVID-19. The repertoire was sequenced with immunoSEQ multiplex PCR; TCRdb's copy has only in-frame clones and lacks some. This sample has around 400,000 clones; roughly 89% occur once, and the top ten carry less than 2%. Sequenced input: PBMCs or T cells enriched from blood (not recorded which). Source of these receptors: a woman aged 25-40 years who had recovered from COVID-19.

The chain joins TRBV20-1 to TRBJ1-5, with 8 bases aligning to TRBD1. The junction had 13 bases not matched to a gene; V was cut back by 3 bases and J by 6 bases. From germline, CDR1 is DFQATT and CDR2 SNEGSKA (reference sequence). The CDR3 loop spans 16 amino acids. In nucleotides, the CDR3 is TGCAGTGCTAGTAAGAAAAACTCAGGGGGCGGTCAGCCCCAGCATTTT. It is translated as CSASKKNSGGGQPQHF.

The chain is built from TRBV6-2 or TRBV6-3 and TRBJ1-2; TRBD1 matches at 8 bases. The CDR3 totals 18 residues. Germline CDR1 and CDR2: MNHEY and SVGEGT. After removal of 6 bases from V and 0 bases from J, the junction contained 15 bases not matched to a gene. In DNA, the CDR3 is TGTGCCAGCAGCCACCCGTCCCGGGACAGGAAAGCTAACTATGGCTACACCTTC. Residues: CASSHPSRDRKANYGYTF.

On this clone: This CDR3 is also generated by other DNA sequences in the sample. The V call is TRBV18, the J call TRBJ1-3; no definite D call. Germline V lookup: CDR1 KGHSH, CDR2 LQKENI. Trimming removed 0 bases from V and 0 bases from J, with 6 bases in between. The CDR3 consists of 15 residues. CDR3 nucleotide sequence: TGTGCCAGCTCACCACCGTCACTCTCTGGAAACACCATATATTTT. Its translation: CASSPPSLSGNTIYF. Variable domain in full (rest from reference TRBV18 and TRBJ1-3): NAGVMQNPRHLVRRRGQEARLRCSPMKGHSHVYWYRQLPEEGLKFMVYLQKENIIDESGMPKERFSAEFPKEGPSILRIQQVVRGDSAAYFCASSPPSLSGNTIYFGEGSWLTVV.

For the CDR3, the DNA is TGTGCCAGCAGTCTGGGCGGGAGTAATGAAAAACTGTTTTTT. Protein: CASSLGGSNEKLFF. The rearrangement links TRBV28 to TRBJ1-4, with D unclear. Deletions cut 5 bases from V and 4 bases from J, with 11 bases between. Germline CDR1 MDHEN, CDR2 SYDVKM. The CDR3 totals 14 residues.

This chain connects TRBV6-5 to TRBJ1-6; tentatively, D is TRBD1 (6 bases). The V end lost 6 bases, the J end lost 5 bases, and 11 bases lay between the germline ends. CDR1 is MNHEY and CDR2 is SVGAGI in the germline V gene. The CDR3 has 14 residues. CDR3 amino acids: CASSVYRDNSPLHF. In DNA, the CDR3 is TGTGCCAGCAGCGTATACAGGGATAATTCACCCCTCCACTTT.

The chain has TRBV18 and TRBJ2-1, with D possibly being TRBD1 (5 bases). The length of the CDR3 is 15 residues. V gave up 5 bases and J gave up 1 base, with 12 bases separating them. Germline V CDR1 and CDR2: KGHSH, LQKENI. The CDR3: CASSDSYRSYNEQFF. In DNA form, the CDR3 reads TGTGCCAGCTCAGACAGCTACCGATCCTACAATGAGCAGTTCTTC.

V is TRBV5-6 and J is TRBJ1-5, with TRBD1 matching over 7 bases. V shed 4 bases and J 0 bases; nucleotides not matched to a gene: 10. This CDR3 has 17 amino acids. Germline V gene sequence: CDR1 SGHDT, CDR2 YYEEEE. The CDR3 bases are TGTGCCAGCAGCCTATGGACAGGAATCAATAGCAATCAGCCCCAGCATTTT. This sequence encodes CASSLWTGINSNQPQHF.

This clone was seen more than once but under ten times. The chain uses TRBV19 and TRBJ2-2, with 10 bases identical to TRBD2. Germline assignment: CDR1 LNHDA and CDR2 SQIVND (reference sequence). J gave up 0 bases and V 4 bases, and 2 bases lay outside the gene matches. The CDR3 is 16 residues long. In DNA form, the CDR3 reads TGTGCCAGTAGTAAAGGACTAGCGGCGAACACCGGGGAGCTGTTTTTT. It is translated as CASSKGLAANTGELFF.

This sequence joins TRBV5-5 and TRBJ1-1; 9 bases are a match to TRBD1. The ends lost 0 bases at V and 8 bases at J; junction bases unmatched: 5. CDR3 length equals 14 residues. Germline lookup yields CDR1 SGHKS and CDR2 YYEKEE (reference sequence). The DNA of the CDR3 is TGTGCCAGCAGCTTGGACAGGGGGCTTTTCGAAGCTTTCTTT. Its translation: CASSLDRGLFEAFF.

V and J are TRBV19 and TRBJ2-2; D is ambiguous. Trimming left V 5 bases short and J 1 base short, with 8 bases between. CDR1 is LNHDA, CDR2 SQIVND, per germline (reference sequence). This CDR3 spans 14 amino acids. The CDR3: CASSFRGNTGELFF. The CDR3 region has the DNA TGTGCCAGTAGTTTTAGAGGGAACACCGGGGAGCTGTTTTTT. Using reference TRBV19 and TRBJ2-2 for the parts outside the CDR3, the full variable domain is DGGITQSPKYLFRKEGQNVTLSCEQNLNHDAMYWYRQDPGQGLRLIYYSQIVNDFQKGDIAEGYSVSREKKESFPLTVTSAQKNPTAFYLCASSFRGNTGELFFGEGSRLTVL.

This rearrangement joins TRBV7-9 to TRBJ2-7; 8 nucleotides match TRBD2. This CDR3 spans 16 amino acids. Trimming at V came to 0 bases and at J to 5 bases, leaving 9 bases not matched to a gene. Looked up from germline, CDR1 is SEHNR and CDR2 is FQNEAQ (reference sequence). CDR3 in amino acids: CASSLAVGSGTHEQYF. The CDR3 DNA sequence: TGTGCCAGCAGCTTAGCGGTAGGTAGCGGGACCCACGAGCAGTACTTC.

The chain carries TRBV5-4 and TRBJ1-2; 8 nucleotides match TRBD1. V was pared by 4 bases and J by 7 bases, with 9 bases of the junction left unmatched. This CDR3 comprises 14 residues. Germline V CDR1 and CDR2: SGHNT, YYREEE (reference sequence). In nucleotides, the CDR3 is TGTGCCAGCAGCCTGACTGACAGGGGTGCTGGCTACACCTTC. Its translation is CASSLTDRGAGYTF.

V gene TRBV7-6 combines with J gene TRBJ1-1; no clear D gene. The germline gives CDR1 SGHVS, CDR2 FNYEAQ. The CDR3 length is 19 residues. Trimming cost V 5 bases and J 0 bases, with 25 bases left between them. This CDR3 is CASSPRQVVQRAMNTEAFF. CDR3 nucleotides: TGTGCCAGCAGCCCCCGACAAGTTGTCCAGAGGGCCATGAACACTGAAGCTTTCTTT. The full variable domain, with the rest looked up from reference TRBV7-6 and TRBJ1-1, is GAGVSQSPRYKVTKRGQDVALRCDPISGHVSLYWYRQALGQGPEFLTYFNYEAQQDKSGLPNDRFSAERPEGSISTLTIQRTEQRDSAMYRCASSPRQVVQRAMNTEAFFGQGTRLTVV.

V usage is TRBV6-5 and J usage is TRBJ2-1; D may be TRBD2 (6 bases). Germline loops: CDR1 MNHEY, CDR2 SVGAGI. This CDR3 is built from 16 residues. V lost 4 bases and J lost 0, with 13 bases in between. The CDR3 region has the DNA TGTGCCAGCAGTTTATATAGCGGTAGCTCCTACAATGAGCAGTTCTTC. Protein: CASSLYSGSSYNEQFF.

This rearrangement joins TRBV28 to TRBJ1-2; no reliable D call. The CDR3 runs to 13 residues. CDR1 is MDHEN and CDR2 is SYDVKM in the germline V gene. V gave up 7 bases and J gave up 7 bases, with 16 bases separating them. DNA of the CDR3: TGTGCCAGCAAACTACCGACGGGTCCTGGCTACACCTTC. It specifies CASKLPTGPGYTF.

The chain is built from TRBV2 and TRBJ1-4, with 8 nucleotides matching TRBD1. V gave up 7 bases and J gave up 8 bases; unmatched junction bases: 9. Germline CDR1 and CDR2: SNHLY and FYNNEI. This CDR3 spans 14 amino acids. CDR3: CASKDTGGKEKLFF. CDR3 bases: TGTGCCAGCAAAGATACAGGGGGTAAAGAAAAACTGTTTTTT.

The CDR3 DNA sequence: TGTGCCAGCAGCTTGGTTGGCGGGGATTCCTACGAGCAGTACTTC. Translating gives CASSLVGGDSYEQYF. The chain joins TRBV5-4 to TRBJ2-7; D perhaps matches TRBD2 (6 bases). CDR1 is SGHNT and CDR2 is YYREEE in the germline V gene (reference sequence). This CDR3 region has 15 residues. The V and J ends lost 0 bases and 1 base respectively, with 11 bases between them. Full variable domain (rest looked up from reference TRBV5-4 and TRBJ2-7): ETGVTQSPTHLIKTRGQQVTLRCSSQSGHNTVSWYQQALGQGPQFIFQYYREEENGRGNFPPRFSGLQFPNYSSELNVNALELDDSALYLCASSLVGGDSYEQYFGPGTRLTVT.

This clone was picked up one time. V is TRBV7-9 and J is TRBJ2-2; TRBD2 might be the D (5 bases). Trimming cost V 4 bases and J 5 bases, with 8 bases left between them. CDR3 size: 13 residues. CDR1 and CDR2 (germline): SEHNR, FQNEAQ (reference sequence). CDR3 coding DNA: TGTGCCAGCAGCTACTCGGGAACCGGGGAGCTGTTTTTT. It codes for CASSYSGTGELFF.

V gene TRBV7-9 combines with J gene TRBJ2-1, with 7 nucleotides matching TRBD2. This CDR3 has 16 amino acids. Unmatched junction bases numbered 12, after V lost 3 bases and J lost 7 bases. Germline loops: CDR1 SEHNR, CDR2 FQNEAQ (reference sequence). The chain's CDR3 is CASSFGSGIMGNEQFF. The CDR3 bases are TGTGCCAGCAGCTTTGGCAGCGGGATTATGGGTAATGAGCAGTTCTTC.

This clone was seen a single time. This chain uses TRBV7-9 with TRBJ1-6; the D gene is possibly TRBD1 (5 bases). Germline V gene lookup returns CDR1 SEHNR and CDR2 FQNEAQ (reference sequence). The CDR3 is made up of 14 amino acids. Trimming removed 3 bases at V and 9 bases at J, with 12 bases between. The CDR3 DNA is TGTGCCAGCAGCTTTGGAGGGGAACGTTCACCCCTCCACTTT. It translates to CASSFGGERSPLHF. Supplemented by reference TRBV7-9 and TRBJ1-6, the full variable domain reads DTGVSQNPRHKITKRGQNVTFRCDPISEHNRLYWYRQTLGQGPEFLTYFQNEAQLEKSRLLSDRFSAERPKGSFSTLEIQRTEQGDSAMYLCASSFGGERSPLHFGNGTRLTVT.